Listed below are T cell receptor beta chains from one sample, sequenced in a study of response to subunit inactivated influenza vaccine. TCRdb fed the RT-PCR reads into MiXCR, producing one record per CDR3 protein. Counted here are 450,000 to 700,000 distinct CDR3 sequences, 12% to 15% occurring once; the ten biggest clones make up 11%. This specimen consisted of PBMCs from blood, obtained 11 to 12 days after vaccination. These receptors were taken from a middle-aged man who received an inactivated influenza vaccine. CDR3s include the opening cysteine and the closing phenylalanine or tryptophan. Fields, in order: J gene, clone size, D gene, CDR3 length, V gene, CDR3 protein, CDR3 DNA. A D gene is named only where the DNA matches it firmly. Part of the rows lack a size; the others show once, few, many or a class for expanded clones.

j_gene: TRBJ2-7
abundance: many
d_gene: NA
len: 15
v_gene: TRBV20-1
CDR3aa: CSARSWLAPTYEQYF
CDR3nt: TGCAGTGCCCGATCGTGGCTAGCGCCTACCTACGAGCAGTACTTC

j_gene: TRBJ2-3
abundance: NA
d_gene: TRBD1
len: 16
v_gene: TRBV5-1
CDR3aa: CASSSDRAYSTDTQYF
CDR3nt: TGCGCCAGCAGCAGTGACAGGGCCTATAGCACAGATACGCAGTATTTT

j_gene: TRBJ1-1
abundance: few
d_gene: NA
len: 14
v_gene: TRBV20-1
CDR3aa: CSAIVLQGGTEAFF
CDR3nt: TGCAGTGCTATCGTGTTACAGGGTGGCACTGAAGCTTTCTTT

j_gene: TRBJ1-1
abundance: few
d_gene: NA
len: 14
v_gene: TRBV7-8
CDR3aa: CASSRFSGNTEAFF
CDR3nt: TGTGCCAGCAGCCGATTCAGCGGAAACACTGAAGCTTTCTTT

j_gene: TRBJ2-3
abundance: once
d_gene: NA
len: 15
v_gene: TRBV6-1
CDR3aa: CASSGLGFTTDTQYF
CDR3nt: TGTGCCAGCAGTGGACTAGGGTTCACTACAGATACGCAGTATTTT

j_gene: TRBJ2-2
abundance: few
d_gene: NA
len: 12
v_gene: TRBV2
CDR3aa: CASSEVTGELFF
CDR3nt: TGTGCCAGCAGTGAAGTTACCGGGGAGCTGTTTTTT

j_gene: TRBJ2-4
abundance: NA
d_gene: NA
len: 15
v_gene: TRBV12-2
CDR3aa: CASRLAKGAKNIQYF
CDR3nt: TGTGCAAGTCGCTTAGCGAAGGGGGCCAAAAACATTCAGTACTTC

j_gene: TRBJ2-2
abundance: NA
d_gene: TRBD1
len: 14
v_gene: TRBV11-2
CDR3aa: CASSQGQGGGELFF
CDR3nt: TGTGCCAGCAGCCAGGGACAGGGGGGCGGGGAGCTGTTTTTT

j_gene: TRBJ1-6
abundance: few
d_gene: NA
len: 12
v_gene: TRBV5-6
CDR3aa: CASSLRSSPLHF
CDR3nt: TGTGCCAGCAGCTTGCGCTCTTCACCCCTCCACTTT

j_gene: TRBJ2-3
abundance: NA
d_gene: TRBD1
len: 14
v_gene: TRBV29-1
CDR3aa: CSASGDRAYDTQYF
CDR3nt: TGCAGCGCCAGCGGGGACAGGGCCTACGATACGCAGTATTTT

j_gene: TRBJ2-3
abundance: many
d_gene: NA
len: 11
v_gene: TRBV12-3/TRBV12-4
CDR3aa: CASSYTDTQYF
CDR3nt: TGTGCCAGCAGCTACACAGATACGCAGTATTTT

j_gene: TRBJ1-5
abundance: many
d_gene: NA
len: 14
v_gene: TRBV6-2/TRBV6-3
CDR3aa: CASSYVGRNQPQHF
CDR3nt: TGTGCCAGCAGTTACGTGGGGAGAAATCAGCCCCAGCATTTT

j_gene: TRBJ1-1
abundance: many
d_gene: TRBD1
len: 12
v_gene: TRBV29-1
CDR3aa: CSGDRANTEAFF
CDR3nt: TGCAGCGGTGACAGGGCGAACACTGAAGCTTTCTTT

j_gene: TRBJ2-2
abundance: NA
d_gene: NA
len: 16
v_gene: TRBV18
CDR3aa: CASSPPGTGNTGELFF
CDR3nt: TGTGCCAGCTCACCACCCGGGACGGGGAACACCGGGGAGCTGTTTTTT

j_gene: TRBJ2-3
abundance: many
d_gene: NA
len: 13
v_gene: TRBV12-3/TRBV12-4
CDR3aa: CASSTPGADTQYF
CDR3nt: TGTGCCAGCAGTACCCCGGGGGCAGATACGCAGTATTTT

j_gene: TRBJ2-7
abundance: few
d_gene: TRBD2
len: 14
v_gene: TRBV2
CDR3aa: CASNSLAGGGEQYF
CDR3nt: TGTGCCAGCAACTCTCTAGCGGGAGGGGGCGAGCAGTACTTC

j_gene: TRBJ2-3
abundance: NA
d_gene: TRBD1
len: 15
v_gene: TRBV20-1
CDR3aa: CSARPRTGAWDTQYF
CDR3nt: TGCAGTGCTAGACCCCGGACAGGGGCCTGGGATACGCAGTATTTT

j_gene: TRBJ2-3
abundance: NA
d_gene: NA
len: 13
v_gene: TRBV9
CDR3aa: CASSVELGDTQYF
CDR3nt: TGTGCCAGCAGCGTAGAGCTGGGAGATACGCAGTATTTT

j_gene: TRBJ1-1
abundance: NA
d_gene: TRBD1
len: 15
v_gene: TRBV6-5
CDR3aa: CASSTWTGLSTEAFF
CDR3nt: TGTGCCAGCAGTACTTGGACAGGGCTTAGCACTGAAGCTTTCTTT

j_gene: TRBJ1-4
abundance: NA
d_gene: NA
len: 14
v_gene: TRBV27
CDR3aa: CASSLWAETEKLFF
CDR3nt: TGTGCCAGCAGTTTATGGGCAGAGACTGAAAAACTGTTTTTT

j_gene: TRBJ2-7
abundance: NA
d_gene: NA
len: 15
v_gene: TRBV7-2
CDR3aa: CASSDNRVLSYEQYF
CDR3nt: TGTGCCAGCAGCGACAACCGGGTCCTCTCCTACGAGCAGTACTTC

j_gene: TRBJ2-1
abundance: few
d_gene: NA
len: 15
v_gene: TRBV20-1
CDR3aa: CSAPADRRKYNEQFF
CDR3nt: TGCAGTGCTCCGGCGGACAGACGGAAGTACAATGAGCAGTTCTTC

j_gene: TRBJ2-2
abundance: few
d_gene: NA
len: 12
v_gene: TRBV20-1
CDR3aa: CSARAMAGELFF
CDR3nt: TGCAGTGCTAGAGCGATGGCCGGGGAGCTGTTTTTT

j_gene: TRBJ2-5
abundance: NA
d_gene: NA
len: 15
v_gene: TRBV3-1
CDR3aa: CASSPQIQVQETQYF
CDR3nt: TGTGCCAGCAGCCCCCAGATACAGGTCCAAGAGACCCAGTACTTC

j_gene: TRBJ1-5
abundance: few
d_gene: NA
len: 15
v_gene: TRBV5-1
CDR3aa: CASSLVGESNQPQHF
CDR3nt: TGCGCCAGCAGCTTGGTAGGGGAAAGCAATCAGCCCCAGCATTTT

j_gene: TRBJ2-7
abundance: NA
d_gene: NA
len: 15
v_gene: TRBV7-7
CDR3aa: CASSFDLDSAYEQYF
CDR3nt: TGTGCCAGCAGCTTTGACCTCGACAGCGCCTACGAGCAGTACTTC